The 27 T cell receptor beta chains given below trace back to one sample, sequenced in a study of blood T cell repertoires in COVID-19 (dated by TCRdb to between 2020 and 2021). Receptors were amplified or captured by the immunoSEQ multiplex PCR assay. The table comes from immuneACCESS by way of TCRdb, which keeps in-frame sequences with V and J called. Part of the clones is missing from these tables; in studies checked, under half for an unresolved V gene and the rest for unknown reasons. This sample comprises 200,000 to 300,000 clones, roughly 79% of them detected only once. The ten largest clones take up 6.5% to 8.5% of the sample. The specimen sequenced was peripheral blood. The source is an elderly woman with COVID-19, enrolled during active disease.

CDR3 in amino acids: CSVGDRGRNEQYF. CDR3 bases: TGCAGCGTTGGAGACAGGGGGCGCAACGAGCAGTACTTC. The chain couples TRBV29-1 to TRBJ2-7; 10 bases align to TRBD1. Germline V gene sequence: CDR1 SQVTM, CDR2 ANQGSEA. The CDR3 has 13 amino acids. V lost 4 bases and J lost 5; bases outside the gene matches: 5.

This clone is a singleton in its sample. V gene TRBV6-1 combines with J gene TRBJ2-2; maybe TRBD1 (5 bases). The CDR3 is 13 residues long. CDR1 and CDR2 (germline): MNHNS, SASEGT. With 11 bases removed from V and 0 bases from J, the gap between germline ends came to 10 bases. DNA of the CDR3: TGTGCCGCGAAGACAGCGAACACCGGGGAGCTGTTTTTT. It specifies CAAKTANTGELFF.

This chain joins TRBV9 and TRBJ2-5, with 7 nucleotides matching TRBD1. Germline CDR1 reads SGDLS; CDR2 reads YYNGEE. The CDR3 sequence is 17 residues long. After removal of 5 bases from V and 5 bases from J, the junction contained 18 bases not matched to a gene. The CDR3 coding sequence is TGTGCCAGCAGTCCGAGAGGGACAGTTAAGATGAGCGAGACCCAGTACTTC. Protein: CASSPRGTVKMSETQYF.

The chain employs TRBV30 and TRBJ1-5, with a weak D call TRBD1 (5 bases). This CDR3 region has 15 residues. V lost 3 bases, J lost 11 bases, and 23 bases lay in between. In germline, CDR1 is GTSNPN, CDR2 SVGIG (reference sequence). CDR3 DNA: TGTGCCTGGAGCCCCCCCGGACATGGTCCGTGGTCCCAGCATTTT. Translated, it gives CAWSPPGHGPWSQHF.

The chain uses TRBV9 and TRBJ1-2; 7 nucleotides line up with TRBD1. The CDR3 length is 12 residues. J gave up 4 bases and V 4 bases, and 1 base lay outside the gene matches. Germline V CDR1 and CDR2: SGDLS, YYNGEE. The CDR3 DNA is TGTGCCAGCAGCTCAGGGGGCTATGGCTACACCTTC. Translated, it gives CASSSGGYGYTF.

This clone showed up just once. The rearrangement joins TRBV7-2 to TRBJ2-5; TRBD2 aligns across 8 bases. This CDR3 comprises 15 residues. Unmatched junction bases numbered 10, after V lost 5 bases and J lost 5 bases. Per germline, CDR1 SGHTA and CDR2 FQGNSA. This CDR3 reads CASSTRGTRGETQYF. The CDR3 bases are TGTGCCAGCAGCACTAGAGGGACTAGGGGGGAGACCCAGTACTTC. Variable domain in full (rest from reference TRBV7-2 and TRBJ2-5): GAGVSQSPSNKVTEKGKDVELRCDPISGHTALYWYRQSLGQGLEFLIYFQGNSAPDKSGLPSDRFSAERTGGSVSTLTIQRTQQEDSAVYLCASSTRGTRGETQYFGPGTRLLVL.

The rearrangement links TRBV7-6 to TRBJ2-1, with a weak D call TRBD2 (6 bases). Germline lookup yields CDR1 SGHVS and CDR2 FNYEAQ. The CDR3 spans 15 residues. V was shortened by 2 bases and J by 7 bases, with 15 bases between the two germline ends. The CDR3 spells CASSLLATPGNEQFF. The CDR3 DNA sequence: TGTGCCAGCAGCTTACTAGCGACCCCAGGGAATGAGCAGTTCTTC.

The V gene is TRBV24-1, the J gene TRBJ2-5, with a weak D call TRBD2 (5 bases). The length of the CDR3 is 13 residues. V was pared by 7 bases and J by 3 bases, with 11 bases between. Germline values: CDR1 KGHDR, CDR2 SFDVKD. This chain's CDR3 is CATRSWTEETQYF. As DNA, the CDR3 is TGTGCCACCAGGTCTTGGACTGAAGAGACCCAGTACTTC.

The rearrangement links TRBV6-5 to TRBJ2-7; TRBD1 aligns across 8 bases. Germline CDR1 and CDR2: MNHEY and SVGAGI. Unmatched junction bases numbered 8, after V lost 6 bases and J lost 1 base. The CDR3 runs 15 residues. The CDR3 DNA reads TGTGCCAGCAGGGCAGGGACAGGCCGTTCCTACGAGCAGTACTTC. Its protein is CASRAGTGRSYEQYF.

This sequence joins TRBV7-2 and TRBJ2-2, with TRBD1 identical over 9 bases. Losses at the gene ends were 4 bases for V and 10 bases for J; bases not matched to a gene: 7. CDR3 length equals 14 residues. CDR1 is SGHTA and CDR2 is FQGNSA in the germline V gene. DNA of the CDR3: TGTGCCAGCAGCTGGGGGACAGGGAAAGAGGAGCTGTTTTTT. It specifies CASSWGTGKEELFF.

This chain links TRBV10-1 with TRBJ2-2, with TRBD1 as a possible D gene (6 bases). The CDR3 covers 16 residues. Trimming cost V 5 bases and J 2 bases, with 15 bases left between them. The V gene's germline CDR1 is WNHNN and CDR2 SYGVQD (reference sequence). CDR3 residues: CASSRSRGSNTGELFF. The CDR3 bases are TGCGCCAGCAGTCGCTCTAGGGGGTCCAACACCGGGGAGCTGTTTTTT.

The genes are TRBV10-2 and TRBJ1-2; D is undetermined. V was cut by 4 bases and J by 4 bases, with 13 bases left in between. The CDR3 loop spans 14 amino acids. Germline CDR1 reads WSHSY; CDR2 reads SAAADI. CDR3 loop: CASSALGGGYGYTF. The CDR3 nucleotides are TGCGCCAGCAGTGCCCTCGGTGGAGGCTATGGCTACACCTTC.

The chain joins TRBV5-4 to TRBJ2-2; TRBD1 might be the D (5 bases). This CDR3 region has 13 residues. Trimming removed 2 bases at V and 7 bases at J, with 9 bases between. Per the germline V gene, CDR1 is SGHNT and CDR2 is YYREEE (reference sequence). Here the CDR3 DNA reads TGTGCCAGCAGCTTCCAGGGTATCGGGGAGCTGTTTTTT. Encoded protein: CASSFQGIGELFF.

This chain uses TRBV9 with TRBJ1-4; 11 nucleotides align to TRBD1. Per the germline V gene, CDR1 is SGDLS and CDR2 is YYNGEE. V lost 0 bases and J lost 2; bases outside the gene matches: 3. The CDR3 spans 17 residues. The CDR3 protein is CASSVAGTGGTNEKLFF. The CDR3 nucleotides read TGTGCCAGCAGCGTAGCTGGGACAGGGGGGACTAATGAAAAACTGTTTTTT.

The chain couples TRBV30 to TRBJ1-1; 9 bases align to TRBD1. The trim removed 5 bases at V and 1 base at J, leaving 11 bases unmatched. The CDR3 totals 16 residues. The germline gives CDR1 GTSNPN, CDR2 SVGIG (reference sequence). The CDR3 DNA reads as TGTGCCTGGGTTAGCGGGACAGGGATACCGAACACTGAAGCTTTCTTT. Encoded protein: CAWVSGTGIPNTEAFF.

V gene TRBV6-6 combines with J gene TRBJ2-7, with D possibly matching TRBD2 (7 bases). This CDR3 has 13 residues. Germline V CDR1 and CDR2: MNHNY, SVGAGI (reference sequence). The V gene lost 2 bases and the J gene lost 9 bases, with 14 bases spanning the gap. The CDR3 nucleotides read TGTGCCAGCAGTTACAGGGGGGGGTCGGGGCAGTACTTC. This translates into CASSYRGGSGQYF.

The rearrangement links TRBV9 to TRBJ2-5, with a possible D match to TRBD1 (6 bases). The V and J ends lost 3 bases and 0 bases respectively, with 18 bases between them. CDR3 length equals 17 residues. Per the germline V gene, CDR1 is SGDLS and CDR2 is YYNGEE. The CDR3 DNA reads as TGTGCCAGCAGCGCCCGAGCCGGGACACCTTACCAAGAGACCCAGTACTTC. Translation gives CASSARAGTPYQETQYF.

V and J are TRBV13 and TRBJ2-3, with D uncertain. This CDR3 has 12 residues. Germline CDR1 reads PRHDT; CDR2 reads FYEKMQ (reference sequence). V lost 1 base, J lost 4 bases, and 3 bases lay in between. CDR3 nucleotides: TGTGCCAGCAGCTTAGCCTCAGATACGCAGTATTTT. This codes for CASSLASDTQYF.

The CDR3 sequence is CSVGVSSYNEQFF. CDR3 nucleotides: TGCAGCGTCGGGGTTAGCTCCTACAATGAGCAGTTCTTC. The V and J genes are TRBV29-1 and TRBJ2-1, with a possible D match to TRBD2 (5 bases). V was shortened by 6 bases and J by 0 bases, with 9 bases between the two germline ends. The length of the CDR3 is 13 residues. CDR1 is SQVTM and CDR2 is ANQGSEA in the germline V gene.

CDR3 protein: CASSTSGNNEQFF. In nucleotides, the CDR3 is TGTGCCAGCTCAACTAGCGGCAACAATGAGCAGTTCTTC. The rearrangement links TRBV18 to TRBJ2-1; 8 nucleotides agree with TRBD2. The V segment lost 5 bases and the J segment 5 bases; nucleotides outside the gene matches: 2. Germline V gives CDR1 KGHSH, CDR2 LQKENI. The CDR3 totals 13 residues.

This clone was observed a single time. The CDR3 sequence is CASSGTGYGYTF. CDR3 in DNA: TGTGCCAGCAGCGGGACAGGGTACGGCTACACCTTC. The rearrangement links TRBV5-4 to TRBJ1-2; TRBD1 aligns across 9 bases. The CDR3 is 12 amino acids. V was pared by 4 bases and J by 8 bases, with 3 bases of the junction left unmatched. Germline V gene lookup returns CDR1 SGHNT and CDR2 YYREEE (reference sequence). Full variable domain (missing parts from reference TRBV5-4 and TRBJ1-2): ETGVTQSPTHLIKTRGQQVTLRCSSQSGHNTVSWYQQALGQGPQFIFQYYREEENGRGNFPPRFSGLQFPNYSSELNVNALELDDSALYLCASSGTGYGYTFGSGTRLTVV.

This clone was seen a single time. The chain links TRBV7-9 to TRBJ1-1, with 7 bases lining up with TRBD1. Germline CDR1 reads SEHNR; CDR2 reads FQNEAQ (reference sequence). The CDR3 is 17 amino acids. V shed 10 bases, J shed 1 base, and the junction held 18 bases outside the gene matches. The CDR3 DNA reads TGTGCCATCGACTCTAGACAGGGAGCTACTCCGAACACTGAAGCTTTCTTT. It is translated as CAIDSRQGATPNTEAFF.

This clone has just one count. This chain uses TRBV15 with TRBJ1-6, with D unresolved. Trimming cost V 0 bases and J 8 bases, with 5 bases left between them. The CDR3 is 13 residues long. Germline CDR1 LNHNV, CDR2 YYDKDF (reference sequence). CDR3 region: CATSRESDSPLHF. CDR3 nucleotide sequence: TGTGCCACCAGCAGAGAATCGGATTCACCCCTCCACTTT.

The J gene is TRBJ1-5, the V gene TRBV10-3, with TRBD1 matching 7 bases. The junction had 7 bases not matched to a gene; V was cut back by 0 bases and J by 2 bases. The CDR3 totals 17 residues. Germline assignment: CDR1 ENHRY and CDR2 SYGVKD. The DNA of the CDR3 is TGTGCCATCAGTGAGTCGAGCCGAGACAGGGGCAATCAGCCCCAGCATTTT. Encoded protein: CAISESSRDRGNQPQHF.

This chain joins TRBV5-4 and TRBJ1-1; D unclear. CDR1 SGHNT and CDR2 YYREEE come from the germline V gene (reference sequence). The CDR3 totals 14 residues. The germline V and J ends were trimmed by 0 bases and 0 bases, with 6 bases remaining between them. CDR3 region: CASSLAEMNTEAFF. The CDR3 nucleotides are TGTGCCAGCAGCTTGGCCGAGATGAACACTGAAGCTTTCTTT.

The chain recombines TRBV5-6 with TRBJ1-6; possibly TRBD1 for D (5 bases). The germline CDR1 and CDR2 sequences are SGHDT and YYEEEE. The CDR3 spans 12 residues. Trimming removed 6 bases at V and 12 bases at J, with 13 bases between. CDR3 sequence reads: CASNLQTGPLHF. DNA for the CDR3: TGTGCCAGCAACCTTCAAACAGGACCCCTCCACTTT.

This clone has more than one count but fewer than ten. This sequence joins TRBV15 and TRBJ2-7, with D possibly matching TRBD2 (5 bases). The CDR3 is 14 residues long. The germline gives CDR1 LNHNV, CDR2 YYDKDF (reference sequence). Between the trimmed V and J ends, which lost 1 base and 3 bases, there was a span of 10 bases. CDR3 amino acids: CATSRGREIYEQYF. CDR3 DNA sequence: TGTGCCACCAGCAGAGGAAGGGAGATCTACGAGCAGTACTTC.